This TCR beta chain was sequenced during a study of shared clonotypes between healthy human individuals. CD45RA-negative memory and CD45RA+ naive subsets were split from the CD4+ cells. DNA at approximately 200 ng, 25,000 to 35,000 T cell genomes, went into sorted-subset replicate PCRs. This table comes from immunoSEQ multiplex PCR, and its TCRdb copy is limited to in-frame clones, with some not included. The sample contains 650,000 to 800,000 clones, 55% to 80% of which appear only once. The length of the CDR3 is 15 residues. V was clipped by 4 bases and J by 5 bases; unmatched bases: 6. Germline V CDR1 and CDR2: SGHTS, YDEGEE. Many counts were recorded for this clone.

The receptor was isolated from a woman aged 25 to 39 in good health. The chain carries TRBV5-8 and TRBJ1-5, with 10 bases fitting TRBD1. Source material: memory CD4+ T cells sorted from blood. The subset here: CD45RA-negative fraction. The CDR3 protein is CASSPEGQGYQPQHF. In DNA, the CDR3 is TGTGCCAGCAGCCCCGAGGGACAGGGGTATCAGCCCCAGCATTTT.